This section outlines one T cell receptor beta chain sequence together with its context. The data derive from a study of blood T cell repertoires in COVID-19. Study information: Whether acute or convalescent, the COVID-19 samples came from the United States, Italy and Spain.

Clones were sequenced by immunoSEQ multiplex PCR, and TCRdb holds only the in-frame ones, with some missing. The sample yields approximately 120,000 clones, around four fifths seen once. CDR1 is SGDLS, CDR2 YYNGEE, per germline. Germline trimming cut 3 bases from V and 7 bases from J; bases unmatched to any gene: 8. The CDR3 extends over 15 amino acids. Sequencing input: peripheral blood. The V call is TRBV9, the J call TRBJ2-1; 9 bases map to TRBD1. This receptor was identified in a human donor in a cohort sampled during active COVID-19. Here the CDR3 DNA reads TGTGCCAGCAGCGCCCCGGACAGGGGAGATAATGAGCAGTTCTTC. This gives the protein CASSAPDRGDNEQFF.